The T cell receptor (beta chain) described here comes from a study of T cell repertoires in cytomegalovirus infection (dated by TCRdb to between 2017 and 2020). Notes on the research overall: Donor HLA type was relevant to the analysis, because carriage of CMV infection together with the matching HLA type was indicated by public TCR beta signatures. What the authors observed across the whole study: Cumulative frequency of public TCR beta family members discriminated carriers of CMV infection plus the relevant HLA type in this cohort and an independent approximately 360-donor cohort. The ex vivo response was dominated by HLA-C-restricted CMV-specific TCR beta clonotypes, which also provided the single most frequent clonotype in two of eight donors.

Instrument used: Illumina HiSeq 1500. The raw public data were reprocessed by TCRdb itself: fastp quality trimming at Q25, MiXCR clonotype calling, in-frame beta chains only. Each entry merges the rows of one CDR3 protein and shows their most common DNA and genes. The table for this sample lists roughly 320,000 distinct CDR3 sequences; around 9.5% of them were counted only once. In total, the top ten clones hold roughly 4.5% of the sample. In regard to this clonotype: What this receptor recognizes is not known. Base qualities are not provided; no much larger clone lies one nucleotide away.

CDR1 and CDR2 were assigned from the germline V gene (reference sequence) as WNHNN and SYGVQD. From cysteine to phenylalanine, the CDR3 is 14 amino acids long. The only DNA kept is the CDR3, 42 bases in frame from the first base. Relative to germline, V is 3 bases shorter and J is 1 base shorter, with 10 bases between their ends. The rearrangement combines TRBV10-1 with TRBJ2-7; perhaps TRBD2 is the D gene, with 6 bases matching. This clonotype originated in a human donor in good health (CMV status not recorded). Some clones in this sample may be carry-over from other donors' samples. Sequencing was carried out using PBMCs. The nucleotide sequence reads TGCGCCAGCAGTGACGGGGGAGGTTCCTACGAGCAGTACTTC. Its translation reads: CASSDGGGSYEQYF.